This T cell receptor beta chain was recovered during a study of shared clonotypes between healthy human individuals. Study overall: Donors were a couple of women and three men aged 18 to 49.

Positive CCR7 selection of CD45RO-negative cells yielded the naive CD8 cells, and terminally differentiated effector memory CD45RA+ cells were excluded. From germline, CDR1 is SEHNR and CDR2 FQNEAQ (reference sequence). This CDR3 is 17 amino acids long. With 1 base clipped from V and 3 bases from J, the junction kept 8 bases outside the gene matches. Replicate PCRs from sorted subsets contained about 0.2 ug DNA, which is 31,000 or so T cell genomes. Under the authors' procedure: Junction-only immunoSEQ data arrived without quality scores, meaning filtering differed. The method was immunoSEQ multiplex PCR; TCRdb's version includes in-frame clones alone and lacks a portion of them. V and J calls and clone size are copied from that table; D and trimming were computed from the DNA. The sample has 550,000 to 600,000 clones, 95% to 98% seen once; the top ten hold less than 0.35%.

Sequenced: naive CD8+ T cells sorted from blood. The J gene is TRBJ2-2, the V gene TRBV7-9, with 7 bases fitting TRBD1. The sequence derives from a young man in good health. The CDR3 DNA sequence: TGTGCCAGCAGCTTAGATGGGGAACAGGGGTACACCGGGGAGCTGTTTTTT. It yields the protein CASSLDGEQGYTGELFF.